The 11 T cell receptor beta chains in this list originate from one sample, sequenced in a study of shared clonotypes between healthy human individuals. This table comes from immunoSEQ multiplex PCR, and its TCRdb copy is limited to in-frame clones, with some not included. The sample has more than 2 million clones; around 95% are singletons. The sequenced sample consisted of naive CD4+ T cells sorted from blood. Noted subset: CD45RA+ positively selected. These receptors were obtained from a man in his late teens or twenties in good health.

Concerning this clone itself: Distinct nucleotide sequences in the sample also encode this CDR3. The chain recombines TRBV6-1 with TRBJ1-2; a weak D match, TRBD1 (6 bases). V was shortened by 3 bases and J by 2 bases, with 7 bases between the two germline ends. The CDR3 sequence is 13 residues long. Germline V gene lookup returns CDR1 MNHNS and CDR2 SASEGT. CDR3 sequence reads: CASSEQGNYGYTF. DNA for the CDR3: TGTGCCAGCAGTGAGCAGGGGAACTATGGCTACACCTTC.

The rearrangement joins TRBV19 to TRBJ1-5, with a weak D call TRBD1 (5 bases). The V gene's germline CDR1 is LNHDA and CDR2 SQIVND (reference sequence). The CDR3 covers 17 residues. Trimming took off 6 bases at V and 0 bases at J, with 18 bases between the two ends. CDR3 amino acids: CASSILPRATSNQPQHF. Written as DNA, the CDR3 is TGTGCCAGTAGCATTCTCCCCAGGGCGACTAGCAATCAGCCCCAGCATTTT. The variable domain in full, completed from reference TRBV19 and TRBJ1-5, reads DGGITQSPKYLFRKEGQNVTLSCEQNLNHDAMYWYRQDPGQGLRLIYYSQIVNDFQKGDIAEGYSVSREKKESFPLTVTSAQKNPTAFYLCASSILPRATSNQPQHFGDGTRLSIL.

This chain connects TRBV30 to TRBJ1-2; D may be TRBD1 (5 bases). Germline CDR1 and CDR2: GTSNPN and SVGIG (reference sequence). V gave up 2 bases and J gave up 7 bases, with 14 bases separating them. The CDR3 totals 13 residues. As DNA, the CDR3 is TGTGCCTGGAGTCAACAGGTCTCTGGTGGCTACACCTTC. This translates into CAWSQQVSGGYTF.

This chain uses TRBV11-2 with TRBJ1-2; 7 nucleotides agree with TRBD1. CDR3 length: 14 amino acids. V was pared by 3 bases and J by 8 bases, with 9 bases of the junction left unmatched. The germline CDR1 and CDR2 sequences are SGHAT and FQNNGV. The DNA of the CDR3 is TGTGCCAGCAGCTTCGGGCAGGGGGGGAGCGGCTACACCTTC. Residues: CASSFGQGGSGYTF.

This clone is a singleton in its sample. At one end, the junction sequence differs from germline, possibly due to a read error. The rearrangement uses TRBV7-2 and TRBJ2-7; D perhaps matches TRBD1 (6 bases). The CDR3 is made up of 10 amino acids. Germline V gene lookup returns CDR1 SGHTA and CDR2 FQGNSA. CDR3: CASSSGTLSF. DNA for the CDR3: TGTGCCAGCAGTTCCGGGACACTTTCATTC.

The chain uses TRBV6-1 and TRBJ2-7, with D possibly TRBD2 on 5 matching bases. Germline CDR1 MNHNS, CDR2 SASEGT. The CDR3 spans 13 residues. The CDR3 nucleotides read TGTGCGGCGGGCCAGCGCTCCTCCTACGAGCAGTACTTC. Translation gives CAAGQRSSYEQYF.

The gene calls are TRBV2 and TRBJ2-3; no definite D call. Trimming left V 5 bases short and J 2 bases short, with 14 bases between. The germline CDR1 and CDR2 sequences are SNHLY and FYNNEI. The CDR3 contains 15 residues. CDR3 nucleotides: TGTGCCAGCAGTAAGGACCGGGCCCTCACAGATACGCAGTATTTT. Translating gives CASSKDRALTDTQYF.

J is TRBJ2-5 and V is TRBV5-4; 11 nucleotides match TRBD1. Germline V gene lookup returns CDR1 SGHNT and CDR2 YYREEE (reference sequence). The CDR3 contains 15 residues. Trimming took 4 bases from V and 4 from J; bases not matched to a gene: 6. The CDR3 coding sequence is TGTGCCAGCAGCCCTGGGGACAGGGGGGGAGAGACCCAGTACTTC. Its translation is CASSPGDRGGETQYF. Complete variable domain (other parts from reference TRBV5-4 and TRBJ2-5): ETGVTQSPTHLIKTRGQQVTLRCSSQSGHNTVSWYQQALGQGPQFIFQYYREEENGRGNFPPRFSGLQFPNYSSELNVNALELDDSALYLCASSPGDRGGETQYFGPGTRLLVL.

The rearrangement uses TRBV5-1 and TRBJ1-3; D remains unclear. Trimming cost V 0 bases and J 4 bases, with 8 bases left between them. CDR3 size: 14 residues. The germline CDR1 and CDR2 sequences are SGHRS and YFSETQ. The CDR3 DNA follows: TGCGCCAGCAGCTTGGCCGGGGAGGGAAACACCATATATTTT. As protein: CASSLAGEGNTIYF.

The CDR3 sequence: CASSRFGATNEKLFF. The CDR3 region has the DNA TGTGCCAGCAGCCGTTTCGGAGCAACTAATGAAAAACTGTTTTTT. This chain joins TRBV7-9 and TRBJ1-4; D unresolved. Germline assignment: CDR1 SEHNR and CDR2 FQNEAQ (reference sequence). This CDR3 contains 15 residues. Trimming left V 5 bases short and J 0 bases short, with 10 bases between. The complete variable domain, with remaining parts taken from reference TRBV7-9 and TRBJ1-4, reads DTGVSQNPRHKITKRGQNVTFRCDPISEHNRLYWYRQTLGQGPEFLTYFQNEAQLEKSRLLSDRFSAERPKGSFSTLEIQRTEQGDSAMYLCASSRFGATNEKLFFGSGTQLSVL.

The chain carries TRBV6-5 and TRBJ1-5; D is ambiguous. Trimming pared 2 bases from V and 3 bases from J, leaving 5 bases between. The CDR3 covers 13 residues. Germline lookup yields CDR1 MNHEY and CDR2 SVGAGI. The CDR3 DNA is TGTGCCAGCAGTTACGGGTACAATCAGCCCCAGCATTTT. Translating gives CASSYGYNQPQHF.